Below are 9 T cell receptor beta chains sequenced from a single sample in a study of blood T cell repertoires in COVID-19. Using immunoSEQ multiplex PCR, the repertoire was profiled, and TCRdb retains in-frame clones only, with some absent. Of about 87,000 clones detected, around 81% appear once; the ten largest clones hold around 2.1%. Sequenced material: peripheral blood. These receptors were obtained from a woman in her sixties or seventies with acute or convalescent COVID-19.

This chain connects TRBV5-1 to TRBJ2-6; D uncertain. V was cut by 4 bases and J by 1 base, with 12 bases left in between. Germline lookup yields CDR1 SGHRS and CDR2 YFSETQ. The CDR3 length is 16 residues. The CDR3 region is CASSQGDGSGANVLTF. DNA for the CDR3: TGCGCCAGCAGCCAAGGAGACGGATCTGGGGCCAACGTCCTGACTTTC.

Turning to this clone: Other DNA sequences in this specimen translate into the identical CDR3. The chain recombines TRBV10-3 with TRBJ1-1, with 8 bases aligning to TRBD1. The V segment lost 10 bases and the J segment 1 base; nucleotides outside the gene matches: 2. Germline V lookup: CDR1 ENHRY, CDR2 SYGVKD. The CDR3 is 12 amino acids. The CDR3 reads CATGQGNTEAFF. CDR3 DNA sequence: TGTGCCACTGGACAGGGGAACACTGAAGCTTTCTTT.

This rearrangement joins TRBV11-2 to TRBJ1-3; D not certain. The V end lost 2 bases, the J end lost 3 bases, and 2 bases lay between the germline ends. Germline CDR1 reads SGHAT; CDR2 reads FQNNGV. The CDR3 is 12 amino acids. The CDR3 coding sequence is TGTGCCAGCAGCTTACTTGGAAACACCATATATTTT. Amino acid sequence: CASSLLGNTIYF.

CDR3: CASSPSVDNEQFF. DNA for the CDR3: TGTGCCAGCTCACCTAGCGTAGACAATGAGCAGTTCTTC. The chain combines TRBV18 with TRBJ2-1, with a weak D call TRBD2 (5 bases). The CDR3 totals 13 residues. V was clipped by 3 bases and J by 5 bases, with 8 bases between them. CDR1 and CDR2 (germline): KGHSH, LQKENI.

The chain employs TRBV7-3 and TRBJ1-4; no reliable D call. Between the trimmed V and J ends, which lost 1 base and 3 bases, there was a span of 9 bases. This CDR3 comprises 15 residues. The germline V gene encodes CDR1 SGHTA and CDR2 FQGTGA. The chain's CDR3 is CASSLKEDPNEKLFF. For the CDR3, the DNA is TGTGCCAGCAGCTTAAAGGAGGATCCTAATGAAAAACTGTTTTTT. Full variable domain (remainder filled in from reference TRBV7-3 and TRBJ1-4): GAGVSQTPSNKVTEKGKYVELRCDPISGHTALYWYRQSLGQGPEFLIYFQGTGAADDSGLPNDRFFAVRPEGSVSTLKIQRTERGDSAVYLCASSLKEDPNEKLFFGSGTQLSVL.

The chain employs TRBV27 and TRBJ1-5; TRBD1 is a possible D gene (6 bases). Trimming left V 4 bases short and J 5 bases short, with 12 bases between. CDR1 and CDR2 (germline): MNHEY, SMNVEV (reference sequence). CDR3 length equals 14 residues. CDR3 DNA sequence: TGTGCCAGCAGTTCTCGGGACAAGTATCAGCCCCAGCATTTT. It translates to CASSSRDKYQPQHF.

The CDR3 reads CASSAVRDSPQHF. The CDR3 nucleotides are TGCGCCAGCAGTGCAGTCCGGGATTCGCCCCAGCATTTT. This chain connects TRBV10-2 to TRBJ1-5; D is unclear. The CDR3 runs to 13 residues. CDR1 is WSHSY, CDR2 SAAADI, per germline. With 4 bases removed from V and 9 bases from J, the gap between germline ends came to 13 bases.

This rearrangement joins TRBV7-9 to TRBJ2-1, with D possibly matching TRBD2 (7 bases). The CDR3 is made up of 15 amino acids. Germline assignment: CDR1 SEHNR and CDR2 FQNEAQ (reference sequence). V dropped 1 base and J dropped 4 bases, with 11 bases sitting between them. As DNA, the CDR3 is TGTGCCAGCAGCTTAGACGGGGGGCCTTACAATGAGCAGTTCTTC. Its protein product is CASSLDGGPYNEQFF.

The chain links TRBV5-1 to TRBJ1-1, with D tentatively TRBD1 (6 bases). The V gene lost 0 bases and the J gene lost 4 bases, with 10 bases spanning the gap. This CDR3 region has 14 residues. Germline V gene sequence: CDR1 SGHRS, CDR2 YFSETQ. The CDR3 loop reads CASSLALGGTEAFF. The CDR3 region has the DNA TGCGCCAGCAGCTTGGCCTTAGGGGGCACTGAAGCTTTCTTT.